Below are 21 T cell receptor beta chains sequenced from a single sample in a study of cytomegalovirus exposure and HLA in healthy donors. The PCR was carried out with 60 Vbeta primers and 13 Jbeta primers. Sequencing used immunoSEQ multiplex PCR; TCRdb keeps in-frame clones, though not all of them. Of under 200,000 clones listed, about four fifths are singletons. Sequenced sample: PBMCs. The source is a woman aged 25 to 39 in good health and CMV-seropositive.

This sequence joins TRBV4-3 and TRBJ2-7; tentative D call: TRBD1 (5 bases). The CDR3 consists of 15 residues. V was shortened by 0 bases and J by 5 bases, with 14 bases between the two germline ends. Germline CDR1 and CDR2: LGHNA and YSLEER. Here the CDR3 DNA reads TGCGCCAGCAGCCAAGATCGAGCAGGGAACGACGAGCAGTACTTC. It is translated as CASSQDRAGNDEQYF.

J is TRBJ2-5 and V is TRBV10-3; 10 bases align to TRBD2. CDR1 ENHRY and CDR2 SYGVKD come from the germline V gene. With V trimmed by 7 bases and J by 5 bases, 7 bases remained unmatched. The CDR3 length is 14 residues. CDR3 nucleotide sequence: TGTGCCATCAACCAGCGGGGGGGCTATGAGACCCAGTACTTC. It codes for CAINQRGGYETQYF.

The genes are TRBV29-1 and TRBJ2-1; D possibly corresponds to TRBD2 (6 bases). CDR3 length equals 15 residues. Trimming stripped 1 base from V and 1 base from J, with 11 bases between. The germline V gene has CDR1 SQVTM and CDR2 ANQGSEA. The CDR3 nucleotides are TGCAGCGTTGAAGTCCAGGGAGGATCCTACAATGAGCAGTTCTTC. This translates into CSVEVQGGSYNEQFF.

This sequence joins TRBV5-1 and TRBJ1-1, with 10 bases identical to TRBD1. Trimming took 6 bases from V and 4 from J; bases not matched to a gene: 9. This CDR3 spans 15 amino acids. Looked up from germline, CDR1 is SGHRS and CDR2 is YFSETQ. The CDR3 is CASTPGQGFSTEAFF. In DNA, the CDR3 is TGCGCCAGCACTCCGGGACAGGGGTTTAGCACTGAAGCTTTCTTT.

The V gene is TRBV19, the J gene TRBJ2-2; 7 bases map to TRBD1. The CDR3 contains 16 residues. Losses at the gene ends were 6 bases for V and 6 bases for J; bases not matched to a gene: 13. Germline V gene sequence: CDR1 LNHDA, CDR2 SQIVND (reference sequence). The CDR3 DNA reads as TGTGCCAGTAGCGCTTGGACTCTCCAGGGGGCCGGGGAGCTGTTTTTT. Translated, it gives CASSAWTLQGAGELFF.

This clone was found a few times. CDR3 sequence (DNA): TGTGCCAGCAGTTTTCAGGGCCACAGCTCCTACAATGAGCAGTTCTTC. This codes for CASSFQGHSSYNEQFF. This chain links TRBV27 with TRBJ2-1, with D possibly matching TRBD1 (5 bases). Germline V gene sequence: CDR1 MNHEY, CDR2 SMNVEV (reference sequence). Trimming stripped 3 bases from V and 0 bases from J, with 12 bases between. The CDR3 length is 16 residues.

This sequence joins TRBV19 and TRBJ2-2; D possibly corresponds to TRBD2 (5 bases). Trimming stripped 10 bases from V and 4 bases from J, with 16 bases between. This CDR3 is 14 amino acids long. Germline CDR1 reads LNHDA; CDR2 reads SQIVND (reference sequence). This CDR3 reads CATNDRGVTGELFF. CDR3 DNA sequence: TGTGCCACCAACGACCGGGGTGTCACCGGGGAGCTGTTTTTT.

The chain links TRBV2 to TRBJ2-2; 7 positions agree with TRBD1. The CDR3 runs to 14 residues. Per germline, CDR1 SNHLY and CDR2 FYNNEI. Trimming cost V 5 bases and J 5 bases; bases outside gene matches: 5. The CDR3: CASSKETGTGELFF. Here the CDR3 DNA reads TGTGCCAGCAGTAAAGAGACAGGGACCGGGGAGCTGTTTTTT.

The chain links TRBV11-2 to TRBJ2-3, with D possibly matching TRBD2 (7 bases). Trimming removed 0 bases at V and 6 bases at J, with 13 bases between. CDR3 length equals 15 residues. Germline CDR1 and CDR2: SGHAT and FQNNGV. The CDR3 region has the DNA TGTGCCAGCAGCTTAGAGGGTGGGGGGGCGGATACGCAGTATTTT. It translates to CASSLEGGGADTQYF.

This chain connects TRBV6-6 to TRBJ2-7; TRBD1 aligns across 12 bases. The germline CDR1 and CDR2 sequences are MNHNY and SVGAGI (reference sequence). The CDR3 totals 14 residues. Unmatched junction bases numbered 11, after V lost 5 bases and J lost 12 bases. The CDR3 sequence is CASSQAGTGGLRYF. For the CDR3, the DNA is TGTGCCAGCAGTCAAGCCGGGACAGGGGGCCTTCGGTACTTC.

This clone was seen ten or more times. This rearrangement joins TRBV7-9 to TRBJ2-2; TRBD1 agrees at 7 bases. With V trimmed by 10 bases and J by 4 bases, 9 bases remained unmatched. In germline, CDR1 is SEHNR, CDR2 FQNEAQ (reference sequence). There are 14 residues in the CDR3. CDR3 coding DNA: TGTGCCATCCCCGGACAGGTCGGCACCGGGGAGCTGTTTTTT. It translates to CAIPGQVGTGELFF.

This clone came up a few times. In DNA, the CDR3 is TGTGCCAGCGGATACAGGGAAGGGAACACTGAAGCTTTCTTT. It specifies CASGYREGNTEAFF. V usage is TRBV7-9 and J usage is TRBJ1-1, with D perhaps matching TRBD1 (6 bases). There are 14 residues in the CDR3. With 8 bases removed from V and 1 base from J, the gap between germline ends came to 14 bases. Germline lookup yields CDR1 SEHNR and CDR2 FQNEAQ (reference sequence).

The chain uses TRBV11-2 and TRBJ2-7; the match to TRBD2 covers 15 bases. V lost 4 bases to trimming and J lost 5 bases; unmatched junction nucleotides: 6. The CDR3 contains 16 residues. Germline values: CDR1 SGHAT, CDR2 FQNNGV. CDR3 coding DNA: TGTGCCAGCAGCTCTCCCCGGACTAGCGGGAGGGACGAGCAGTACTTC. This gives the protein CASSSPRTSGRDEQYF.

The chain has TRBV6-1 and TRBJ2-7; D not certain. This CDR3 has 15 amino acids. In germline, CDR1 is MNHNS, CDR2 SASEGT. Trimming took off 1 base at V and 0 bases at J, with 10 bases between the two ends. CDR3 DNA sequence: TGTGCCAGCAGTGAAGACAGTATCAGCTCCTACGAGCAGTACTTC. Its translation: CASSEDSISSYEQYF.

The chain uses TRBV5-4 and TRBJ2-3; D is perhaps TRBD2 (6 bases). This CDR3 has 17 amino acids. Germline CDR1 and CDR2: SGHNT and YYREEE (reference sequence). Trimming shortened V by 3 bases and J by 4 bases, and 21 bases separated the two germline ends. The CDR3 here is CASSSSRGGVRADTQYF. The CDR3 coding sequence is TGTGCCAGCAGCTCCTCCCGGGGCGGGGTTCGGGCAGATACGCAGTATTTT.

The rearrangement joins TRBV6-1 to TRBJ1-1; TRBD1 is a possible D gene (6 bases). The CDR3 consists of 13 residues. CDR1 and CDR2 from the germline V gene are MNHNS and SASEGT. V was clipped by 5 bases and J by 5 bases, with 12 bases between them. CDR3 amino acids: CASSPSRGTEAFF. In DNA, the CDR3 is TGTGCCAGCAGTCCCAGCAGGGGAACTGAAGCTTTCTTT.

Here the CDR3 reads CASSVRTGTGVGTEAFF. The CDR3 DNA reads as TGTGCCAGCAGCGTCCGGACTGGTACAGGGGTTGGCACTGAAGCTTTCTTT. The chain combines TRBV9 with TRBJ1-1; 7 bases fit TRBD1. Germline lookup yields CDR1 SGDLS and CDR2 YYNGEE. V shed 2 bases and J 4 bases; nucleotides not matched to a gene: 14. The CDR3 loop spans 17 amino acids. Based on the CDR3 plus reference TRBV9 and TRBJ1-1, the full variable domain is DSGVTQTPKHLITATGQRVTLRCSPRSGDLSVYWYQQSLDQGLQFLIQYYNGEERAKGNILERFSAQQFPDLHSELNLSSLELGDSALYFCASSVRTGTGVGTEAFFGQGTRLTVV.

The chain links TRBV28 to TRBJ1-1; no clear D gene. The V gene's germline CDR1 is MDHEN and CDR2 SYDVKM. The ends were cut back, 6 bases at V and 0 bases at J, with 5 bases in the middle. The CDR3 contains 12 residues. The CDR3 bases are TGTGCCAGCAGACTAATGAACACTGAAGCTTTCTTT. Protein: CASRLMNTEAFF.

The chain is built from TRBV7-8 and TRBJ1-1, with D maybe TRBD1 (5 bases). Trimming took off 5 bases at V and 6 bases at J, with 16 bases between the two ends. This CDR3 is 14 amino acids long. Looked up from germline, CDR1 is SGHVS and CDR2 is FQNEAQ. The CDR3 here is CASSPIGGWAEAFF. Here the CDR3 DNA reads TGTGCCAGCAGCCCCATTGGGGGGTGGGCTGAAGCTTTCTTT.

The chain carries TRBV2 and TRBJ1-5, with 10 bases that match TRBD1. V gave up 8 bases and J gave up 6 bases; unmatched junction bases: 4. Germline assignment: CDR1 SNHLY and CDR2 FYNNEI. This CDR3 is built from 13 residues. CDR3: CASVRDRGQPQHF. CDR3 in DNA: TGTGCCAGCGTCCGGGACAGGGGTCAGCCCCAGCATTTT.

The J gene is TRBJ2-1, the V gene TRBV6-5; D perhaps matches TRBD2 (5 bases). V lost 4 bases to trimming and J lost 4 bases, with 8 bases between them. Germline CDR1 MNHEY, CDR2 SVGAGI. The CDR3 contains 13 residues. The CDR3 nucleotides are TGTGCCAGCAGTTGGACGGGGTACAATGAGCAGTTCTTC. Protein product: CASSWTGYNEQFF.